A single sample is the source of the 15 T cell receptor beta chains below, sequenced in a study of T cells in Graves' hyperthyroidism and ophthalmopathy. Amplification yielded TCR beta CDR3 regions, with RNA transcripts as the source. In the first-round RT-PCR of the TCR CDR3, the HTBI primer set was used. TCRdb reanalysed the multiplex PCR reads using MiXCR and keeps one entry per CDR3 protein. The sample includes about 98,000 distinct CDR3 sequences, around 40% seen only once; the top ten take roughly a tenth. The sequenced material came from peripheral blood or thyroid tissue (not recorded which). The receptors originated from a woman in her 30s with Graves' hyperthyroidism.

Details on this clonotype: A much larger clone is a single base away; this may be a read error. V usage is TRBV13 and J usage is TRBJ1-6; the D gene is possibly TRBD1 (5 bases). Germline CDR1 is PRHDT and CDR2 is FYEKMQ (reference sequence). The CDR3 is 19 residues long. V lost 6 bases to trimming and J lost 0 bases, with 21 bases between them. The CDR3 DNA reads TGTGCCAGCAGTCTCTCGGGACTTTACGATAGCTCCTATAATTCACCCCTCCACTTT. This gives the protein CASSLSGLYDSSYNSPLHF.

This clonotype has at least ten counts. CDR3 amino acids: CASSLGGVTGELFF. DNA of the CDR3: TGTGCCAGCAGCCTAGGGGGCGTAACCGGGGAGCTGTTTTTT. The chain joins TRBV7-9 to TRBJ2-2; 7 nucleotides match TRBD1. V was clipped by 5 bases and J by 5 bases; unmatched bases: 5. Germline CDR1 SEHNR, CDR2 FQNEAQ (reference sequence). The CDR3 sequence is 14 residues long.

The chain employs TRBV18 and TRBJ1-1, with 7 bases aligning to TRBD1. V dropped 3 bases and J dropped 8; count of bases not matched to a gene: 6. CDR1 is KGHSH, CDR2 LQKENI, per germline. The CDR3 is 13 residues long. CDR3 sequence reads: CASSPSTGSEAFF. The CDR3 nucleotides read TGTGCCAGCTCACCTTCGACAGGGTCCGAAGCTTTCTTT. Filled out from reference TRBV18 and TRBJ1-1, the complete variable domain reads NAGVMQNPRHLVRRRGQEARLRCSPMKGHSHVYWYRQLPEEGLKFMVYLQKENIIDESGMPKERFSAEFPKEGPSILRIQQVVRGDSAAYFCASSPSTGSEAFFGQGTRLTVV.

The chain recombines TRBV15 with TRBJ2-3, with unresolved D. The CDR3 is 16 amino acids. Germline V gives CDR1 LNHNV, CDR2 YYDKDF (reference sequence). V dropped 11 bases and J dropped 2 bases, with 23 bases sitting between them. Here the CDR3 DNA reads TGTGCCCTTCGTTGGTACAGACTCAAATCCACAGATACGCAGTATTTT. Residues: CALRWYRLKSTDTQYF.

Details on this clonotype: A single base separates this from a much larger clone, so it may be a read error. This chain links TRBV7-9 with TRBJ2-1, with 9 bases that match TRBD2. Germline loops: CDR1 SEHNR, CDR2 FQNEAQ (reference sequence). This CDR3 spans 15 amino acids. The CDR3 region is CACSRTSVGKDEQFF. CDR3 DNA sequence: TGTGCCTGCAGCCGGACTAGCGTCGGGAAGGATGAGCAGTTCTTC. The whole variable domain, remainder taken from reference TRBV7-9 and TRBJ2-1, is DTGVSQNPRHKITKRGQNVTFRCDPISEHNRLYWYRQTLGQGPEFLTYFQNEAQLEKSRLLSDRFSAERPKGSFSTLEIQRTEQGDSAMYLCACSRTSVGKDEQFFGPGTRLTVL.

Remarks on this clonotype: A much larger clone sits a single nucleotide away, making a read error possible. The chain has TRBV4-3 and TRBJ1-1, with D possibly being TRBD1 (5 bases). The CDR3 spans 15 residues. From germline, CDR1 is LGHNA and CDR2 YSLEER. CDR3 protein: CASGHAQGGNTEAFF. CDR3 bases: TGCGCCAGCGGCCACGCCCAGGGCGGGAACACTGAAGCTTTCTTT.

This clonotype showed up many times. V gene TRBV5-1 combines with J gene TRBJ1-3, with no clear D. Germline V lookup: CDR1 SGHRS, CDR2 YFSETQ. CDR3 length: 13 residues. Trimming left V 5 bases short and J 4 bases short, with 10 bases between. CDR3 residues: CASSVRMGNTIYF. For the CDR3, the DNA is TGCGCCAGCAGTGTCAGAATGGGAAACACCATATATTTT.

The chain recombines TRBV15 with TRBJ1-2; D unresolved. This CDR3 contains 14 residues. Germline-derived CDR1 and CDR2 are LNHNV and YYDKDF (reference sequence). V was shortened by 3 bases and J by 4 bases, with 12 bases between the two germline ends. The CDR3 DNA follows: TGTGCCACCAGCAGCCGGTCCCGGGGCTATGGCTACACCTTC. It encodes CATSSRSRGYGYTF. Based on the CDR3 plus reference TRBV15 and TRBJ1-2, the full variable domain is DAMVIQNPRYQVTQFGKPVTLSCSQTLNHNVMYWYQQKSSQAPKLLFHYYDKDFNNEADTPDNFQSRRPNTSFCFLDIRSPGLGDTAMYLCATSSRSRGYGYTFGSGTRLTVV.

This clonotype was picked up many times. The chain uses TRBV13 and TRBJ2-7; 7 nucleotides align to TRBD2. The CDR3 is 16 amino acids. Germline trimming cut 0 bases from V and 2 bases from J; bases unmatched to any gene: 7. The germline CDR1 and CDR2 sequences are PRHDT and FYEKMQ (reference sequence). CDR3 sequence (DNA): TGTGCCAGCAGCTTAGGCTGGGCTAGCGGAACCTACGAGCAGTACTTC. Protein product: CASSLGWASGTYEQYF.

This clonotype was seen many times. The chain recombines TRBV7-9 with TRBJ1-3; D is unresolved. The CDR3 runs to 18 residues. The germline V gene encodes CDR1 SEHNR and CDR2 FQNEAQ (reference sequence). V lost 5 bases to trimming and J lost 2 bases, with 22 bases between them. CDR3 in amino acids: CASSPPPGSGLPGNTIYF. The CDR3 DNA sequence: TGTGCCAGCAGCCCCCCCCCTGGTTCGGGCCTACCTGGAAACACCATATATTTT.

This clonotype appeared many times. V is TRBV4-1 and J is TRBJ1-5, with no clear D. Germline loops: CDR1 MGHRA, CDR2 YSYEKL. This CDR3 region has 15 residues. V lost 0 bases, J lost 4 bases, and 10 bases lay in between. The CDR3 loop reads CASSQENYGNQPQHF. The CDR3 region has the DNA TGCGCCAGCAGCCAAGAAAATTACGGTAATCAGCCCCAGCATTTT.

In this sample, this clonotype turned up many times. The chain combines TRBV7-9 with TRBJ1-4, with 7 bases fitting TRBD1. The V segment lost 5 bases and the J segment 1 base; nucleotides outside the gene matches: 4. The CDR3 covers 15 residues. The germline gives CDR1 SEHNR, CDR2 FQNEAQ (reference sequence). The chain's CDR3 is CASSGRTGTNEKLFF. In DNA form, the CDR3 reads TGTGCCAGCAGCGGGCGGACAGGAACTAATGAAAAACTGTTTTTT. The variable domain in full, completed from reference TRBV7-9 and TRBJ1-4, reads DTGVSQNPRHKITKRGQNVTFRCDPISEHNRLYWYRQTLGQGPEFLTYFQNEAQLEKSRLLSDRFSAERPKGSFSTLEIQRTEQGDSAMYLCASSGRTGTNEKLFFGSGTQLSVL.

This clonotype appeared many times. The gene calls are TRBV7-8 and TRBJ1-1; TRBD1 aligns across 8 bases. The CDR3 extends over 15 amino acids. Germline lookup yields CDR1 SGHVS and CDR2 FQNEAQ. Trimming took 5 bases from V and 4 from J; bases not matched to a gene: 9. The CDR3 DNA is TGTGCCAGCAGCGCCCGGACAGGGTCGAGCACTGAAGCTTTCTTT. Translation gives CASSARTGSSTEAFF.

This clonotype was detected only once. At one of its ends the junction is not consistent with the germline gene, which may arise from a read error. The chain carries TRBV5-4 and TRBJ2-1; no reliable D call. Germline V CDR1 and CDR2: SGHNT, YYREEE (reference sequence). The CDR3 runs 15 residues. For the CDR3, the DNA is TGTGCCAGCTCACCCGAGACTTACTCCTGCAATGAGCAGTTCTTC. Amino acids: CASSPETYSCNEQFF.

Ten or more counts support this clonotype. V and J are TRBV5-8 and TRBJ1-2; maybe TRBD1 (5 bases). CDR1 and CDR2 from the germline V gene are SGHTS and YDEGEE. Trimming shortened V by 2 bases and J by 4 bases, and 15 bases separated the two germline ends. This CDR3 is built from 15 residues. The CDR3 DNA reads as TGTGCCAGCAGCTTCTCGGGGGTGGTTTCCTATGGCTACACCTTC. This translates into CASSFSGVVSYGYTF. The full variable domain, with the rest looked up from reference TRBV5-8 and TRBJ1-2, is EAGVTQSPTHLIKTRGQQATLRCSPISGHTSVYWYQQALGLGLQFLLWYDEGEERNRGNFPPRFSGRQFPNYSSELNVNALELEDSALYLCASSFSGVVSYGYTFGSGTRLTVV.